This TCR beta chain originates from a study of T cells and Merkel cell carcinoma outcomes. The table came from immunoSEQ multiplex PCR; TCRdb's copy has only in-frame clones and leaves some out. Of 6,700 or so clones detected, 90% appear once; the ten largest clones hold around 2.8%. About this clone: Its cognate antigen is unknown.

Study results and limitations: Merkel cell carcinoma outcomes were reportedly predicted by repertoire and T-cell density.

CDR1 SGHRS and CDR2 YFSETQ come from the germline V gene. V was trimmed by 0 bases and J by 3 bases, leaving 12 bases between them. The CDR3 covers 15 residues. V usage is TRBV5-1 and J usage is TRBJ1-1; D remains unclear. The sequenced sample was tumor tissue from Merkel cell carcinoma. The sequence was collected from a human donor with Merkel cell carcinoma. The CDR3 sequence is CASSLEAPSDTEAFF. DNA for the CDR3: TGCGCCAGCAGCTTGGAGGCTCCCTCGGACACTGAAGCTTTCTTT.